The clone carrying this TCR beta chain was seen repeatedly, ten times or more. Its antigen is not known. The sample is drawn from a study of shared clonotypes between healthy human individuals. Study context: Three CD4 naive, three CD4 memory, two CD8 naive and one CD8 memory plate were used per donor.

TCRdb's copy holds only in-frame clones and misses some; the assay was immunoSEQ multiplex PCR. The profile shows some 680,000 clones, around 73% of them singletons. General study findings and limits: When compared with the clonotypes that were shared by all four sorted-subset donors, the non-shared clonotypes turned out to have lower generation probabilities. Naive subsets usually exceeded memory subsets in estimated richness. Clonotype sharing across four donors was observed for 5% to 6.5% of naive CD4 clonotypes.

This TCR came from a woman in her thirties in good health. Sequences were obtained from memory CD4+ T cells sorted from blood. Described subset: CD45RA-negative fraction.

In nucleotides, the CDR3 is TGCGCCAGCAGCTTGGAGGACAGGGGCGACACAGATACGCAGTATTTT. As protein: CASSLEDRGDTDTQYF. This chain uses TRBV5-1 with TRBJ2-3, with 9 bases matching TRBD1. The germline V gene encodes CDR1 SGHRS and CDR2 YFSETQ. Trimming removed 0 bases from V and 2 bases from J; junction bases left unmatched: 4. The CDR3 totals 16 residues.